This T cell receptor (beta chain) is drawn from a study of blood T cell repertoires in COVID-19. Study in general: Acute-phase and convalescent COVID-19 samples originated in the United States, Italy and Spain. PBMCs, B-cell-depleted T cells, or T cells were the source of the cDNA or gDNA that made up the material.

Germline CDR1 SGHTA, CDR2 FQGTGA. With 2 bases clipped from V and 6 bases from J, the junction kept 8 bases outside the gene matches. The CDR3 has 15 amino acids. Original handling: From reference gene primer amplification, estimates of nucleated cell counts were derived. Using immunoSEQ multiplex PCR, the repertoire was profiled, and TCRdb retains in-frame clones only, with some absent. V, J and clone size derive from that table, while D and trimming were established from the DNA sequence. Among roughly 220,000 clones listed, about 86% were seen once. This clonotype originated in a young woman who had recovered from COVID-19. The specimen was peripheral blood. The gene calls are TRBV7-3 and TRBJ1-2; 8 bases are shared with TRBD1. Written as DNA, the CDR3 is TGTGCCAGCAGCTTAGTAGTTGGACAGGGCCATGGCTACACCTTC. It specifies CASSLVVGQGHGYTF.